This T cell receptor beta chain was sequenced for a study of cytomegalovirus exposure and HLA in healthy donors (dated by TCRdb to between 2016 and 2019). About the investigation overall: According to an earlier analysis of 587 of the donors, about 179 million T cells yielded 117 million unique TCR beta sequences and 250 to 350 Gb of sequence data. An early release that covered several hundred HLA-typed donors contained approximately 290 gigabases of sequencing data and 75 million to 100 million unique TCR sequences. Of the 398 genotyped donors, 81% fell in the genetic ancestry cluster associated with self-reported Caucasian donors. The study aimed to test whether cataloging public T cell receptors could reveal signatures of past pathogen exposure. The T cell repertoires of 670 or so subjects were profiled by immunosequencing and related to cytomegalovirus serostatus. In addition to the first cohort of roughly 700 subjects, a separate validation cohort of some 120 different subjects was used. To predict cytomegalovirus infection status, the study brought together high-throughput TCR immunosequencing, statistical association of individual TCRs with disease status, and machine learning. In a later analysis, previously published TCR beta repertoires from 670 or so donors were re-analyzed and high-resolution HLA genotyping was added so that TCR occurrence patterns could be studied. Rather than using new phenotypic data, the later analysis identified candidate immune exposures from TCR beta sequences and from how often those sequences occurred across donors. An earlier analysis of 587 of the donors used high-throughput TCR beta sequencing to judge whether each TCR beta V gene segment behaved as functional or pseudogenic. Donor age, sex, ethnicity and CMV serostatus were compiled alongside the repertoire data. A later genetic analysis used genome-wide SNP genotypes for about 60% of the roughly 670 donors, treating that subset as a discovery cohort. Every discovery cohort repertoire had been produced on one sequencing platform. Both class I and class II loci were covered by HLA typing, at four-digit resolution. Typing coverage varied by locus: about 629-630 donors for A, B, C, DRB1 and DQB1; roughly 520 for DQA1; nearly 610 for DPA1; about 450 for DPB1. Roughly five DR-DQ haplotypes were handled as single units for association and clustering, since linkage in the cohort was strong. Across approximately 400 genotyped donors of the cohort, an average of about 250,000 unique TCR beta nucleotide sequences per donor were sequenced, and about a sixth of those sequences were non-productive. On the study overall, not on this receptor specifically: The cohort was sequenced for TCR beta chains only, and without alpha or paired-chain data the features that could be detected were limited. Immune exposure information for the cohort was limited to CMV serostatus. In a later analysis, several top co-occurrence clusters were reported to appear linked to parvovirus B19, influenza, CMV and Epstein-Barr virus. Assigning TCR associations to individual alleles was difficult when HLA alleles, especially DR and DQ, strongly co-occurred. Because some donors lacked HLA typing at each locus, the association tests relied only on the typed subset. Broadly in line with IMGT annotations, most TCR beta V segments showed up in productive rearrangements about 87% or about 30% of the time in an earlier analysis of several hundred of the donors. The presence/absence analyses assumed that sequencing depth was roughly uniform across donors, and that assumption may not be true. Three of the identified cytomegalovirus-associated TCR beta chains were confirmed in vitro to be specific for cytomegalovirus antigens. A further reported finding was that TCR beta sequences accurately predicted the HLA-A and HLA-B alleles for most subjects in the first cohort. Most CMV-associated TCR beta chains appeared to be HLA-restricted in a later analysis, and the HLA associations seemed to be driven largely by CMV exposure. Compared with equally common non-associated chains, HLA-associated TCR beta chains in a later analysis were more clonally expanded and had lower generation probabilities. Specific HLA alleles were associated with 18,000 or so TCR beta sequences at a false discovery rate of 0.05 in a later analysis. The authors suggested that the approach could potentially be generalized to other disease states and immunological phenotypes. According to a later analysis, TCR association rates differed among HLA loci, with DRB1 alleles showing the most associated TCRs and HLA-C alleles showing the fewest. Correlated functional status among segregating V segments might reflect linkage disequilibrium, but an unknown experimental factor could not be ruled out. Over 15 rarely observed V segments, including chromosome 9 orphons, were excluded from the earlier analysis of approximately 500 of the donors because counts were too low. Because the 87-base-pair reads could not distinguish some IMGT-functional V segments, including TRBV6-2 and TRBV6-3, those segments were excluded. The study gave a list of some 150 TCR beta chains associated with cytomegalovirus. V-gene and J-gene trimming of TCR beta chains was associated with a missense DCLRE1C variant in a later genetic analysis, and the association was replicated in an independent cohort. While some public TCRs were present in many individuals, most TCR sequences turned up only very rarely across donors. The classifier was reported to diagnose cytomegalovirus status with high specificity and sensitivity in both the original and validation cohorts. According to a later genetic analysis, donors in an Asian-associated ancestry cluster had fewer N-insertions in productive TCRs than the approximately 690-donor mean. A cluster of highly shared sequence variants was judged likely to be a technical artifact of the sequencing pipeline.

As concerns this clone: The antigen it recognizes is unknown. No qualities accompany the bases; no much larger clone lies one base away.

Preparation of the library involved the immunoSEQ multiplex PCR assay. A mixture of 60 forward primers for TCR Vbeta segments and 13 reverse primers for TCR Jbeta segments was used in the multiplex PCR. A multiplex PCR assay on genomic DNA amplified the CDR3 region of rearranged TCR beta genes. The amplified TCR beta libraries were sequenced on the Illumina HiSeq System as 87-base-pair reads. The original pipeline was this. A later analysis counted some 80 million unique TCR beta chains across the 666 repertoires, and 10 million to 12 million of these chains were shared by at least two donors. To remove PCR and sequencing errors, raw reads were error-corrected and collapsed into unique sequences using a nearest-neighbor algorithm that merged closely related sequences. CDR3 sequences were aligned to IMGT reference sequences to assign V, D and J gene segments. For a sequence to be retained, a match of at least six nucleotides was required to both a V gene segment and a J gene segment. Rearrangements were classified as productive when the CDR3 lacked stop codons and remained in frame with V and J, and all other rearrangements were classified as non-productive. CDR3 was defined by IMGT convention, running from the second conserved V-encoded cysteine to the conserved J-encoded phenylalanine. The earlier analysis of about 560 of the donors excluded any sequence lacking an unambiguous match to a single V gene segment. In an earlier analysis of approximately 500 of the donors, a V segment was called functional when productive rearrangements were above 56.7%, and segregating when the standard deviation between donors exceeded 5%. A statistical classification framework was built to diagnose cytomegalovirus status from the catalog of TCR beta chain sequences. A later analysis assigned V and J genes by comparing TCR nucleotide sequences with IMGT/GENE-DB human TR gene sequences. Using the TCRdist pipeline, a later analysis assigned CDR3 sequences along with most-parsimonious VDJ recombination scenarios. In a later analysis, each TCR beta chain was defined by its CDR3 amino acid sequence together with its V-gene family, and reads without a unique V-gene family were excluded. In a later analysis, some 600 highly shared, low-generation-probability nucleotide sequences were removed to address suspected cross-contamination and a sequencing artifact. In a later analysis, a clonal expansion index for each public chain was calculated from normalized within-repertoire ranks of inferred template counts. A later analysis computed generation probabilities with a VDJ recombination model fitted to out-of-frame rearrangements, and checked the results against IGoR. In a later analysis, TCR-TCR, TCR-HLA and TCR-CMV co-occurrence was scored with hypergeometric tests, and a repertoire-size bias correction was applied to TCR pairs. To estimate false discovery rates, a later analysis permuted the HLA or CMV assignments 20 times. In a later analysis, co-occurring TCRs were grouped with DBSCAN, and TCRdist sequence similarity was added when clustering was performed within HLA-allele-positive subsets. Co-occurrence clustering excluded repertoires with fewer than 30,000 or more than 120,000 public chains, plus five with anomalous nucleotide sharing. TCRdb holds this immuneACCESS table with in-frame rearrangements only. Some clones are missing; in checked studies, unresolved V genes explain under half, and the rest has no known cause. The DNA gave D and trimming, while V, J and clone size come from that table. Recorded for this sample are about 180,000 clones; roughly 75% of them occurred a single time. Around 5.7% of the sample is in the top ten clones.

In total, over 600 healthy bone marrow donors made up the cohort. Cohort members were all nominally healthy when sampled, although unrecorded immune exposures were likely present. The donor was CMV seronegative and belonged to the group of approximately 320 seronegative cohort members. Each donor provided a peripheral blood sample, and peripheral blood mononuclear cells were used for TCR beta sequencing. The Qiagen DNeasy Blood Extraction Kit was used to extract genomic DNA from the blood cell samples. Unmatched junction bases come to 14, with V trimmed by 10 bases and J by 7 bases. The CDR3 runs 14 amino acids, cysteine and phenylalanine included. The only DNA kept is the CDR3, 42 bases in frame from the first base. The germline V gene (reference sequence) specifies MNHEY as CDR1 and SMNVEV as CDR2.

The specimen was PBMCs. The clonotype comes from a man in his forties in good health and CMV-seronegative. Recombination connected TRBV27 to TRBJ2-7; TRBD2 lines up with 9 middle nucleotides. CDR3 protein: CATRSAGGPQEQYF. The bases read TGTGCCACTCGCTCTGCGGGAGGGCCGCAAGAGCAGTACTTC.